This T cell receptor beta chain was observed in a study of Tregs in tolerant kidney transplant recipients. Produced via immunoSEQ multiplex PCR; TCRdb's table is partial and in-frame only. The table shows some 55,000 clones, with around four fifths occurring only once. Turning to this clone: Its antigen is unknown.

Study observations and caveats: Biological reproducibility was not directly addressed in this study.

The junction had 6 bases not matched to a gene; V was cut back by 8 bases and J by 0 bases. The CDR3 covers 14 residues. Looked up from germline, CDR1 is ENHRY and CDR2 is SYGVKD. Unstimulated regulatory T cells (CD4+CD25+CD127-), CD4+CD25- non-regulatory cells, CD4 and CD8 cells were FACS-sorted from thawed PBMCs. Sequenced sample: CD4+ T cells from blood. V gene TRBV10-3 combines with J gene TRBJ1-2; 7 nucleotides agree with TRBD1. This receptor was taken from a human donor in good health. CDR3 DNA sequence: TGTGCCATCCGGGAGGACAGGACTAACTATGGCTACACCTTC. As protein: CAIREDRTNYGYTF.